These 10 T cell receptor beta chains came from one sample sequenced in a study of metastatic and nonmetastatic thyroid tumors. TCRdb re-analyzed the PCR reads using MiXCR. Of some 35,000 clones listed, 25% to 30% are singletons. No patient had received any treatment before thyroid surgery. Material: blood. These receptors all stem from a female donor with papillary thyroid cancer or a benign thyroid nodule (not recorded which). Some clones in this sample may be carry-over from other donors' samples.

The chain joins TRBV20-1 to TRBJ2-7, with 9 bases matching TRBD2. This CDR3 has 13 amino acids. J gave up 3 bases and V 0 bases, and 0 bases lay outside the gene matches. From germline, CDR1 is DFQATT and CDR2 SNEGSKA (reference sequence). Here the CDR3 reads CSARELAGYEQYF. In nucleotides, the CDR3 is TGCAGTGCTAGAGAACTAGCGGGCTACGAGCAGTACTTC.

This clone was found once. Germline and junction disagree at one end, which may indicate a read error. The chain is built from TRBV4-1 and TRBJ2-7; a possible D gene is TRBD2 (5 bases). The CDR3 loop spans 13 amino acids. Looked up from germline, CDR1 is MGHRA and CDR2 is YSYEKL. The CDR3 spells CASSPAAGGEQNF. The CDR3, as DNA: TGCGCCAGCAGCCCTGCCGCGGGCGGAGAGCAGAACTTC.

This clone was found many times. This rearrangement joins TRBV3-1 to TRBJ1-1, with D possibly being TRBD1 (5 bases). V was cut by 4 bases and J by 2 bases, with 17 bases left in between. The CDR3 runs 16 residues. CDR1 LGHDT and CDR2 YNNKEL come from the germline V gene (reference sequence). The CDR3 DNA sequence: TGTGCCAGCAGCCCGACCATGTCAGGGTCCAACACTGAAGCTTTCTTT. Amino acids: CASSPTMSGSNTEAFF.

With regard to this clone: The identical CDR3 is also encoded by other nucleotide sequences in the sample. This rearrangement joins TRBV20-1 to TRBJ2-4; D not certain. The CDR3 spans 13 residues. Trimming removed 0 bases from V and 9 bases from J, with 12 bases in between. The germline CDR1 and CDR2 sequences are DFQATT and SNEGSKA (reference sequence). The CDR3 DNA follows: TGCAGTGCTAGAGATTCAGATTCAGGCATTCAGTACTTC. It codes for CSARDSDSGIQYF.

By share of the sample, this clone is medium-sized. The V and J genes are TRBV7-8 and TRBJ2-7, with 8 positions matching TRBD2. The CDR3 is 14 residues long. Germline-derived CDR1 and CDR2 are SGHVS and FQNEAQ. V trimming: 3 bases; J trimming: 4 bases; junction bases outside the gene matches: 5. In nucleotides, the CDR3 is TGTGCCAGCAGCTTCCGGGGGGGCCTTTACGAGCAGTACTTC. Translation gives CASSFRGGLYEQYF.

Worth noting for this clone: The germline gene is not matched at one end of the junction; a read error may be the cause. The chain links TRBV7-3 to TRBJ2-5; D not resolved. This CDR3 contains 15 residues. CDR1 is SGHTA and CDR2 is FQGTGA in the germline V gene. The CDR3 loop reads CASSLGRTSPETQEF. The CDR3 DNA reads TGTGCCAGCAGCTTAGGCCGTACAAGCCCGGAGACCCAGGAATTC. The variable domain in full, with the rest retrieved from reference TRBV7-3 and TRBJ2-5, is GAGVSQTPSNKVTEKGKYVELRCDPISGHTALYWYRQSLGQGPEFLIYFQGTGAADDSGLPNDRFFAVRPEGSVSTLKIQRTERGDSAVYLCASSLGRTSPETQEFGPGTRLLVL.

There are many counts of this clone. The J gene is TRBJ1-6, the V gene TRBV7-3; TRBD1 is a possible D gene (6 bases). Trimming removed 6 bases from V and 7 bases from J, with 16 bases in between. Germline CDR1 reads SGHTA; CDR2 reads FQGTGA. The length of the CDR3 is 15 residues. CDR3 region: CASRWDTARNSPLHF. The CDR3 bases are TGTGCCAGCAGGTGGGACACGGCGAGGAATTCACCCCTCCACTTT. Filled out from reference TRBV7-3 and TRBJ1-6, the complete variable domain reads GAGVSQTPSNKVTEKGKYVELRCDPISGHTALYWYRQSLGQGPEFLIYFQGTGAADDSGLPNDRFFAVRPEGSVSTLKIQRTERGDSAVYLCASRWDTARNSPLHFGNGTRLTVT.

Comments on this clone: Germline is not matched at one junction end, which may reflect a read error. This rearrangement joins TRBV5-5 to TRBJ2-5, with 8 bases matching TRBD1. This CDR3 region has 13 residues. Per the germline V gene, CDR1 is SGHKS and CDR2 is YYEKEE (reference sequence). CDR3 in amino acids: CASILTGVETQYF. For the CDR3, the DNA is TGTGCCAGCATCTTGACAGGGGTAGAGACCCAGTACTTC.

By share, this clone counts as medium-sized (0.01 to 0.1%). The J gene is TRBJ1-2, the V gene TRBV28, with D possibly being TRBD1 (5 bases). CDR1 is MDHEN and CDR2 is SYDVKM in the germline V gene. The germline V and J ends were trimmed by 7 bases and 4 bases, with 16 bases remaining between them. The CDR3 extends over 14 amino acids. CDR3: CASIGGASSYGYTF. The DNA for the CDR3 is TGTGCCAGCATAGGAGGGGCGTCTAGCTATGGCTACACCTTC.

Of note for this clone: The junction departs from germline at one end; a sequencing error may be responsible. The chain carries TRBV20-1 and TRBJ2-1, with a tentative D call TRBD2 (5 bases). Germline CDR1 and CDR2: DFQATT and SNEGSKA (reference sequence). This CDR3 comprises 17 residues. The CDR3 is CSARASPGLSSYNEQLF. Here the CDR3 DNA reads TGCAGTGCTAGAGCTTCACCGGGATTGTCCTCCTACAATGAGCAGCTCTTC.